The present T cell receptor beta chain was sequenced within a study of human T cells and chemical hapten exposure. Study-level background: Each week of the approximately 25-week study, patients had diphenylcyclopropenone applied to the scalp.

Documented time point: patch test 1, 2 weeks after DPC sensitization. Described treatment: therapeutic diphenylcyclopropenone sensitization with weekly scalp DPC. Sequencing started from total RNA isolated from unfractionated whole blood. TCRdb processed the RACE reads anew with MiXCR; each CDR3 protein has one entry. Of roughly 48,000 distinct CDR3 sequences in the sample, roughly 11% are singletons; the top ten hold less than 2%. The trim removed 5 bases at V and 6 bases at J, leaving 8 bases unmatched. This CDR3 is 14 amino acids long. CDR1 and CDR2 from the germline V gene are GTSNPN and SVGIG (reference sequence). This clonotype showed up many times.

The sequence derives from a woman in her thirties or forties with alopecia areata. Some clones in this sample may be carry-over from other donors' samples. The chain couples TRBV30 to TRBJ2-3, with 10 positions matching TRBD2. The specimen was whole blood, collected in connection with sensitization to the hapten diphenylcyclopropenone (DPC). The CDR3 DNA follows: TGTGCCTGGGTCCTAGCGGGGGCGGGCGATACGCAGTATTTT. Amino acids: CAWVLAGAGDTQYF. The full variable domain, rest sourced from reference TRBV30 and TRBJ2-3, is SQTIHQWPATLVQPVGSPLSLECTVEGTSNPNLYWYRQAAGRGLQLLFYSVGIGQISSEVPQNLSASRPQDRQFILSSKKLLLSDSGFYLCAWVLAGAGDTQYFGPGTRLTVL.